What follows describes a single T cell receptor beta chain. Its antigen is not known. The record originates from a study of T cells in tumors after PD-1 blockade. Study in general: Patients received pembrolizumab 200 mg every 3 weeks or cemiplimab 350 mg every 2 weeks. Peripheral blood samples averaged approximately 35,000 unique clonotypes and 113,528 templates. Daily vismodegib 150 mg continued in a subset of anti-PD-1-treated patients. Whole-study results and caveats: About 41% of tumor TCR clonotypes were also found in blood.

TCRdb keeps only in-frame clones here, not all; method: immunoSEQ multiplex PCR. The sample lists approximately 60,000 clones; approximately 74% were seen once. This CDR3 comprises 13 residues. V gave up 6 bases and J gave up 7 bases; unmatched junction bases: 9. Per the germline V gene, CDR1 is MNHEY and CDR2 is SMNVEV (reference sequence). This specimen was PBMCs, taken after anti-PD-1 treatment. The rearrangement joins TRBV27 to TRBJ2-7, with TRBD1 matching 7 bases. The source of this sequence is a human donor with basal cell carcinoma. CDR3 loop: CASRTIQGREQYF. CDR3 sequence (DNA): TGTGCCAGCAGAACGATACAGGGGAGAGAGCAGTACTTC.